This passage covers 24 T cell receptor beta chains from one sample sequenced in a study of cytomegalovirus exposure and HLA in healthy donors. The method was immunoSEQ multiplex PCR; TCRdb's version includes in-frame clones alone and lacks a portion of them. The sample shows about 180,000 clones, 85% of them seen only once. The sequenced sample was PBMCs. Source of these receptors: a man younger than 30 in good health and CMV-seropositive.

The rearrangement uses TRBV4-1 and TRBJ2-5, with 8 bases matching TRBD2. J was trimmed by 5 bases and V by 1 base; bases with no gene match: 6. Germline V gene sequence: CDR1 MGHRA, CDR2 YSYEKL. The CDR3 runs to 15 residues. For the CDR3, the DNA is TGCGCCAGCAGCCAAGGACGGGGGGGCGAGGAGACCCAGTACTTC. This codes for CASSQGRGGEETQYF.

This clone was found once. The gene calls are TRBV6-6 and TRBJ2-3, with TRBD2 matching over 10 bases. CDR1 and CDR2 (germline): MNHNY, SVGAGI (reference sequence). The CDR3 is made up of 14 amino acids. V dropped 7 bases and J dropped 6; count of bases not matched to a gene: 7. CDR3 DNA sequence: TGTGCCAGCAAAGCTAGCGGGAGTGGGGATACGCAGTATTTT. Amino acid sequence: CASKASGSGDTQYF.

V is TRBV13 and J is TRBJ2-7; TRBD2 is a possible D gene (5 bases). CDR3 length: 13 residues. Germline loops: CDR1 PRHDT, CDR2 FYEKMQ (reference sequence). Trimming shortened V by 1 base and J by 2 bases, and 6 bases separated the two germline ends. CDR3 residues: CASSLAGTYEQYF. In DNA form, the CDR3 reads TGTGCCAGCAGCTTAGCGGGAACCTACGAGCAGTACTTC.

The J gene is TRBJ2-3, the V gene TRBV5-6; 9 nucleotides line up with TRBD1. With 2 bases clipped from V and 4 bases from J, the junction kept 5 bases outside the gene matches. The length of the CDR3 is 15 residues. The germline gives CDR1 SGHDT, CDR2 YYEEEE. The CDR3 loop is CASSFRDRASDTQYF. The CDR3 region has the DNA TGTGCCAGCAGCTTCCGGGACAGGGCGTCAGATACGCAGTATTTT.

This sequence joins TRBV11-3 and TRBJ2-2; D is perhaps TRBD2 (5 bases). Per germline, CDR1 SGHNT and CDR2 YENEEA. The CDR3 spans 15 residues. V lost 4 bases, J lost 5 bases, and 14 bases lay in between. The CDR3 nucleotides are TGTGCCAGCAGCTCGATACTAGGTGCGACCGGGGAGCTGTTTTTT. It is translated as CASSSILGATGELFF.

The CDR3 sequence: CASTSGTGGGNEQFF. The CDR3 nucleotides are TGTGCCAGCACCTCCGGGACAGGGGGCGGAAATGAGCAGTTCTTC. The chain uses TRBV6-5 and TRBJ2-1, with 12 positions matching TRBD1. The CDR3 spans 15 residues. V shed 7 bases and J 7 bases; nucleotides not matched to a gene: 8. Germline CDR1 is MNHEY and CDR2 is SVGAGI.

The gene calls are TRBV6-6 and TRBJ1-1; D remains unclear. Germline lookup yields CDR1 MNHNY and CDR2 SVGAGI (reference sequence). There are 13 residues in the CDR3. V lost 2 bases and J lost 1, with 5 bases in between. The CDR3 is CASSYARNTEAFF. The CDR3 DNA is TGTGCCAGCAGTTACGCCAGGAACACTGAAGCTTTCTTT.

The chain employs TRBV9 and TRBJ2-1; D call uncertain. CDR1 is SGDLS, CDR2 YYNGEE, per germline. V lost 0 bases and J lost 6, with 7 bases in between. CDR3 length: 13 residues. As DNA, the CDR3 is TGTGCCAGCAGCGTAGGAGGTACCAATGAGCAGTTCTTC. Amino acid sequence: CASSVGGTNEQFF. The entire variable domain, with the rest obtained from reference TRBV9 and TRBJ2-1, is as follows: DSGVTQTPKHLITATGQRVTLRCSPRSGDLSVYWYQQSLDQGLQFLIQYYNGEERAKGNILERFSAQQFPDLHSELNLSSLELGDSALYFCASSVGGTNEQFFGPGTRLTVL.

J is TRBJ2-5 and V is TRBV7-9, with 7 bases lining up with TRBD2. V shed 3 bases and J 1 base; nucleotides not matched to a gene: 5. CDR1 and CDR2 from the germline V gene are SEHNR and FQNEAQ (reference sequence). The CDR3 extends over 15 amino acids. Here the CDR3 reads CASSLVWGGQETQYF. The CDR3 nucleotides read TGTGCCAGCAGCTTGGTATGGGGGGGCCAAGAGACCCAGTACTTC. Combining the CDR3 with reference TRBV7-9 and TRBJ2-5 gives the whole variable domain DTGVSQNPRHKITKRGQNVTFRCDPISEHNRLYWYRQTLGQGPEFLTYFQNEAQLEKSRLLSDRFSAERPKGSFSTLEIQRTEQGDSAMYLCASSLVWGGQETQYFGPGTRLLVL.

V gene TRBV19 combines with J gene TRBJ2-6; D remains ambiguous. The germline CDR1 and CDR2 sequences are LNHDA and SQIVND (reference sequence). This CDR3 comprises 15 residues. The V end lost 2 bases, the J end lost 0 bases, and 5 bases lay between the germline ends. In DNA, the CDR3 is TGTGCCAGTAGTATATCACTCTCTGGGGCCAACGTCCTGACTTTC. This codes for CASSISLSGANVLTF. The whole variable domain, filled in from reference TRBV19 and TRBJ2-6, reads DGGITQSPKYLFRKEGQNVTLSCEQNLNHDAMYWYRQDPGQGLRLIYYSQIVNDFQKGDIAEGYSVSREKKESFPLTVTSAQKNPTAFYLCASSISLSGANVLTFGAGSRLTVL.

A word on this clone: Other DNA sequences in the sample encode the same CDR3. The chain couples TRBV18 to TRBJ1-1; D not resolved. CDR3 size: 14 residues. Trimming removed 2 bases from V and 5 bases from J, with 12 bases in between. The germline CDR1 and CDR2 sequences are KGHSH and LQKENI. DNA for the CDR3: TGTGCCAGCTCACCAGGTCAAGGAGGTACTGAAGCTTTCTTT. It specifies CASSPGQGGTEAFF.

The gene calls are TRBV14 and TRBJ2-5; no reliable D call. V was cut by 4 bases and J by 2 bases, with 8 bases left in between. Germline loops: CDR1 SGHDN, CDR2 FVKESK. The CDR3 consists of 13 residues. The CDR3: CASSPRLQETQYF. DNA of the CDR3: TGTGCCAGCAGCCCCCGCCTACAAGAGACCCAGTACTTC.

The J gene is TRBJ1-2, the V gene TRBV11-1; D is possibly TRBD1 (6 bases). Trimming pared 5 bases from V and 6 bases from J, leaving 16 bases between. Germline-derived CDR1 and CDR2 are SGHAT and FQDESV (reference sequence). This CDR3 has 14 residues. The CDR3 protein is CASSPGYPGDGYTF. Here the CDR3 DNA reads TGTGCCAGCAGCCCGGGCTACCCAGGGGATGGCTACACCTTC.

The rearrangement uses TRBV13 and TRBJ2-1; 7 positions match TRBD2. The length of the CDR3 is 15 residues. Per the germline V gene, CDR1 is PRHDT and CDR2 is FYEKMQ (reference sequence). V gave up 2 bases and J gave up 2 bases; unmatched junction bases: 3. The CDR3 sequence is CASSLRAGAYNEQFF. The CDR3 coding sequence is TGTGCCAGCAGCTTAAGGGCGGGGGCCTACAATGAGCAGTTCTTC.

The CDR3 sequence is CASSLELMADAYNEQFF. DNA for the CDR3: TGTGCCAGCAGCTTAGAATTAATGGCAGATGCCTACAATGAGCAGTTCTTC. The chain links TRBV11-1 to TRBJ2-1; D remains unclear. The V and J ends lost 1 base and 2 bases respectively, with 15 bases between them. This CDR3 contains 17 residues. CDR1 and CDR2 (germline): SGHAT, FQDESV (reference sequence). Supplemented by reference TRBV11-1 and TRBJ2-1, the full variable domain reads EAEVAQSPRYKITEKSQAVAFWCDPISGHATLYWYRQILGQGPELLVQFQDESVVDDSQLPKDRFSAERLKGVDSTLKIQPAELGDSAMYLCASSLELMADAYNEQFFGPGTRLTVL.

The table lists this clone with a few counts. The CDR3: CASSSLAGGTGELFF. CDR3 bases: TGCGCCAGCAGCTCACTAGCGGGGGGCACCGGGGAGCTGTTTTTT. The chain joins TRBV5-1 to TRBJ2-2, with 12 bases that match TRBD2. The V segment lost 3 bases and the J segment 4 bases; nucleotides outside the gene matches: 1. This CDR3 is built from 15 residues. Germline V gene data show CDR1 as SGHRS and CDR2 as YFSETQ. Variable domain in full (rest from reference TRBV5-1 and TRBJ2-2): KAGVTQTPRYLIKTRGQQVTLSCSPISGHRSVSWYQQTPGQGLQFLFEYFSETQRNKGNFPGRFSGRQFSNSRSEMNVSTLELGDSALYLCASSSLAGGTGELFFGEGSRLTVL.

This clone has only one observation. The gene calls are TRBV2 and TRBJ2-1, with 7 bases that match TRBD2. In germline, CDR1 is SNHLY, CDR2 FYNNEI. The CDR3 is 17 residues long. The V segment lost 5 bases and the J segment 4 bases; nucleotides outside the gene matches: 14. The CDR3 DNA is TGTGCCAGCAGTCGCCTGAGAGGGAGGGATTTTTACAATGAGCAGTTCTTC. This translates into CASSRLRGRDFYNEQFF.

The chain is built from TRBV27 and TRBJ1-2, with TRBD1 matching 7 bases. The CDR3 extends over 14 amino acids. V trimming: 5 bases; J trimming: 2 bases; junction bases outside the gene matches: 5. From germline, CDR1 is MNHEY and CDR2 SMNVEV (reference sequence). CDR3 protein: CASSPSTGNYGYTF. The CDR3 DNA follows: TGTGCCAGCAGTCCATCGACAGGGAACTATGGCTACACCTTC.

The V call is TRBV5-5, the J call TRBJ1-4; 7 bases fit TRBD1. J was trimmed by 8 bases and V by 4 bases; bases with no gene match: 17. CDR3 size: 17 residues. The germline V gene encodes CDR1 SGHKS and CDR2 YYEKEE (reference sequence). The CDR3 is CASSPGRQGGGEEKLFF. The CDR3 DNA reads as TGTGCCAGCAGCCCGGGAAGACAGGGCGGAGGAGAGGAAAAACTGTTTTTT.

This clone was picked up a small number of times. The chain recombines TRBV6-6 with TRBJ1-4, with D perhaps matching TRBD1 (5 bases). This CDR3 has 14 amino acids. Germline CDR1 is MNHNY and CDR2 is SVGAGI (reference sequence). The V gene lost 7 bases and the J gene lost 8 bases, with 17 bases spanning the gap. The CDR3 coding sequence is TGTGCCAGCACCCCGGGGGGGTTAGGCGAAAAACTGTTTTTT. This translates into CASTPGGLGEKLFF.

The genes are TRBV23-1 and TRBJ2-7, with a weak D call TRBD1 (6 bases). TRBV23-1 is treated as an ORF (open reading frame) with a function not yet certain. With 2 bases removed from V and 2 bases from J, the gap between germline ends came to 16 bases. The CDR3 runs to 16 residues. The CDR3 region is CASSQTVSHRAYEQYF. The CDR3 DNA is TGCGCCAGCAGTCAAACGGTGAGTCACAGGGCCTACGAGCAGTACTTC.

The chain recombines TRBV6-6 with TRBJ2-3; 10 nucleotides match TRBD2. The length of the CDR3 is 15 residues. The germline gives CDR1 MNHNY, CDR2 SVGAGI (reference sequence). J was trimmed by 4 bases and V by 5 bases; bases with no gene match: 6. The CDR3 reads CASSQPGLAPDTQYF. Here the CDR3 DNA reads TGTGCCAGCAGTCAACCGGGACTAGCGCCAGATACGCAGTATTTT.

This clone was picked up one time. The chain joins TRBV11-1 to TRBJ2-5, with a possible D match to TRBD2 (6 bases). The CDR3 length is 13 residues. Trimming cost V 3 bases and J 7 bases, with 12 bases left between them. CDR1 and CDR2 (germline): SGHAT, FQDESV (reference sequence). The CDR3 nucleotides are TGTGCCAGCAGCTTGGAGGGTTTAGGGACCCAGTACTTC. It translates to CASSLEGLGTQYF.

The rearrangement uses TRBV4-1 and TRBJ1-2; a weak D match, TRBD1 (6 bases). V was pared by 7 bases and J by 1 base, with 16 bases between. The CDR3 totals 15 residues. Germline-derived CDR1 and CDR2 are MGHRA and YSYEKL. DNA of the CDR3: TGCGCCAGCACCGGGGGGCCCTTGAATAACTATGGCTACACCTTC. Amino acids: CASTGGPLNNYGYTF.